A single sample gave rise to the 32 T cell receptor beta chains below, sequenced in a study of blood T cell repertoires in COVID-19. Only in-frame clones appear in the TCRdb table, and some are missing; sequencing was by immunoSEQ multiplex PCR. The sample lists approximately 190,000 clones; over 75% were seen once. The sample taken for sequencing was peripheral blood. These receptors all stem from a woman aged 40 to 55 who had recovered from COVID-19.

The V call is TRBV12-3 or TRBV12-4, the J call TRBJ2-3; D is undetermined. Trimming removed 6 bases from V and 6 bases from J, with 10 bases in between. CDR3 length: 12 residues. CDR3 nucleotide sequence: TGTGCCAGCAGCGAAACTGTGGATACGCAGTATTTT. Encoded protein: CASSETVDTQYF.

The chain recombines TRBV29-1 with TRBJ1-1, with D maybe TRBD1 (5 bases). The CDR3 is 16 amino acids. CDR1 and CDR2 from the germline V gene are SQVTM and ANQGSEA. Trimming pared 5 bases from V and 4 bases from J, leaving 23 bases between. CDR3 nucleotides: TGCAGCGTTAAGTTAGGATCGCTTGGAGGGGCCACTGAAGCTTTCTTT. Residues: CSVKLGSLGGATEAFF.

This chain uses TRBV2 with TRBJ1-1, with a possible D match to TRBD1 (5 bases). Trimming cost V 8 bases and J 5 bases, with 15 bases left between them. The length of the CDR3 is 13 residues. Germline CDR1 is SNHLY and CDR2 is FYNNEI. DNA for the CDR3: TGTGCCAGCTCAGGGCAGGTGCGGACTGAAGCTTTCTTT. It translates to CASSGQVRTEAFF.

The rearrangement uses TRBV7-9 and TRBJ2-5, with D perhaps TRBD1 (6 bases). The CDR3 consists of 13 residues. V gave up 8 bases and J gave up 4 bases, with 14 bases separating them. CDR1 SEHNR and CDR2 FQNEAQ come from the germline V gene (reference sequence). CDR3: CASRAGASETQYF. CDR3 DNA: TGTGCCAGCCGAGCAGGGGCATCAGAGACCCAGTACTTC.

In the case of this clone: The junction differs from germline at one of its ends, possibly a read error. CDR3 in amino acids: CASSEDRGTQLF. The CDR3 coding sequence is TGTGCCAGCAGTGAAGATAGGGGTACCCAGCTCTTC. The V call is TRBV25-1, the J call TRBJ2-1; possible D gene TRBD1, 5 bases. Germline-derived CDR1 and CDR2 are MGHDK and SYGVNS. CDR3 length: 12 residues.

This chain connects TRBV13 to TRBJ2-5; 11 positions match TRBD1. Losses at the gene ends were 5 bases for V and 5 bases for J; bases not matched to a gene: 7. The germline gives CDR1 PRHDT, CDR2 FYEKMQ (reference sequence). The CDR3 loop spans 15 amino acids. This CDR3 is CASSTGQGARETQYF. CDR3 coding DNA: TGTGCCAGCAGCACCGGACAGGGGGCGCGGGAGACCCAGTACTTC.

The chain carries TRBV6-1 and TRBJ1-1; 7 nucleotides line up with TRBD1. The CDR3 sequence is 14 residues long. Trimming took 5 bases from V and 2 from J; bases not matched to a gene: 5. The germline V gene encodes CDR1 MNHNS and CDR2 SASEGT. CDR3 residues: CASSPRQGNTEAFF. The CDR3 DNA is TGTGCCAGCAGTCCACGACAGGGCAACACTGAAGCTTTCTTT.

The chain joins TRBV3-1 (or the pseudogene TRBV3-2) to TRBJ2-1, with 10 bases identical to TRBD2. This CDR3 comprises 17 residues. With V trimmed by 1 base and J by 6 bases, 9 bases remained unmatched. In germline, CDR1 is LGHDT, CDR2 YNNKEL (reference sequence). DNA of the CDR3: TGTGCCAGCAGCCAAGGGGGGGGAGTAGCGGGAGGCAATGAGCAGTTCTTC. Amino acid sequence: CASSQGGGVAGGNEQFF.

A remark on this clone: The same CDR3 is also encoded by other DNA sequences in this sample. V usage is TRBV5-8 and J usage is TRBJ1-5; 7 bases fit TRBD1. Germline trimming cut 3 bases from V and 4 bases from J; bases unmatched to any gene: 4. This CDR3 comprises 14 residues. In germline, CDR1 is SGHTS, CDR2 YDEGEE. CDR3 amino acids: CASSWTGGNQPQHF. The CDR3 DNA reads TGTGCCAGCAGCTGGACAGGTGGGAATCAGCCCCAGCATTTT.

The chain recombines TRBV6-5 with TRBJ1-3; D is perhaps TRBD1 (5 bases). CDR1 MNHEY and CDR2 SVGAGI come from the germline V gene. The CDR3 runs to 14 residues. V lost 6 bases to trimming and J lost 0 bases, with 9 bases between them. DNA of the CDR3: TGTGCCAGCAGATCAGGGAACTCTGGAAACACCATATATTTT. It yields the protein CASRSGNSGNTIYF.

V is TRBV7-9 and J is TRBJ1-2, with no clear D. This CDR3 is built from 13 residues. Germline lookup yields CDR1 SEHNR and CDR2 FQNEAQ (reference sequence). V was trimmed by 7 bases and J by 6 bases, leaving 15 bases between them. The CDR3 DNA follows: TGTGCCAGCACCATGGCTGCCGGAGATGGCTACACCTTC. Translated, it gives CASTMAAGDGYTF.

The chain has TRBV11-2 and TRBJ2-3; 9 nucleotides match TRBD2. CDR1 SGHAT and CDR2 FQNNGV come from the germline V gene. The CDR3 has 16 amino acids. V was clipped by 1 base and J by 2 bases; unmatched bases: 4. CDR3 coding DNA: TGTGCCAGCAGCTTAGGAGTAGCGGGAGACACAGATACGCAGTATTTT. Its translation: CASSLGVAGDTDTQYF.

The chain has TRBV5-4 and TRBJ1-1, with D unclear. The CDR3 loop spans 15 amino acids. Trimming left V 3 bases short and J 5 bases short, with 17 bases between. Germline CDR1 SGHNT, CDR2 YYREEE (reference sequence). In DNA, the CDR3 is TGTGCCAGCAGCTCCGACCCCGGGGTGGTAACTGAAGCTTTCTTT. It specifies CASSSDPGVVTEAFF.

The chain joins TRBV6-1 to TRBJ2-2; possibly TRBD1 for D (5 bases). The CDR3 loop spans 14 amino acids. Trimming took off 2 bases at V and 6 bases at J, with 10 bases between the two ends. Germline CDR1 reads MNHNS; CDR2 reads SASEGT. CDR3 protein: CASSELGDAGELFF. CDR3 sequence (DNA): TGTGCCAGCAGTGAATTAGGGGATGCCGGGGAGCTGTTTTTT.

This chain links TRBV2 with TRBJ2-1, with 10 nucleotides matching TRBD2. The trim removed 2 bases at V and 9 bases at J, leaving 10 bases unmatched. Looked up from germline, CDR1 is SNHLY and CDR2 is FYNNEI. There are 16 residues in the CDR3. The CDR3 sequence: CASSESPSGRDIEQFF. CDR3 nucleotides: TGTGCCAGCAGTGAATCCCCCAGCGGGAGGGATATTGAGCAGTTCTTC.

The genes are TRBV27 and TRBJ1-2; possibly TRBD1 for D (6 bases). Germline CDR1 reads MNHEY; CDR2 reads SMNVEV (reference sequence). The CDR3 has 17 residues. The V gene lost 3 bases and the J gene lost 0 bases, with 17 bases spanning the gap. CDR3 in DNA: TGTGCCAGCAGTTTTGGAATAGGGGGGGCCTCTAACTATGGCTACACCTTC. It translates to CASSFGIGGASNYGYTF.

The J gene is TRBJ2-1, the V gene TRBV10-3; D perhaps matches TRBD2 (5 bases). Germline V gene lookup returns CDR1 ENHRY and CDR2 SYGVKD. CDR3 length: 14 residues. V lost 6 bases, J lost 0 bases, and 9 bases lay in between. The CDR3 nucleotides are TGTGCCATCAGGGACTCGAGCTCCTACAATGAGCAGTTCTTC. It encodes CAIRDSSSYNEQFF.

A few counts support this clone. The CDR3 sequence: CASSQVREGINEQFF. CDR3 sequence (DNA): TGTGCCAGCAGCCAAGTCAGGGAAGGCATCAATGAGCAGTTCTTC. The chain is built from TRBV3-1 (or the pseudogene TRBV3-2) and TRBJ2-1, with D tentatively TRBD1 (5 bases). Per germline, CDR1 LGHDT and CDR2 YNNKEL (reference sequence). The germline V and J ends were trimmed by 1 base and 6 bases, with 13 bases remaining between them. The CDR3 contains 15 residues.

The chain couples TRBV6-5 to TRBJ1-4; D not certain. CDR3 size: 15 residues. The V end lost 5 bases, the J end lost 0 bases, and 10 bases lay between the germline ends. Germline V CDR1 and CDR2: MNHEY, SVGAGI. The CDR3 DNA follows: TGTGCCAGCAGTCGGGTTTTTGCAACTAATGAAAAACTGTTTTTT. Protein: CASSRVFATNEKLFF.

This chain connects TRBV5-5 to TRBJ2-3, with 9 bases lining up with TRBD2. The CDR3 has 16 amino acids. V lost 0 bases to trimming and J lost 9 bases; unmatched junction nucleotides: 11. The germline gives CDR1 SGHKS, CDR2 YYEKEE (reference sequence). The CDR3: CASSLAGGGRASTQYF. The CDR3 DNA is TGTGCCAGCAGCTTGGCCGGGGGCGGGAGGGCCTCAACGCAGTATTTT.

V usage is TRBV5-6 and J usage is TRBJ2-2, with no clear D. The CDR3 has 16 amino acids. V was pared by 1 base and J by 4 bases, with 14 bases between. Germline V gene sequence: CDR1 SGHDT, CDR2 YYEEEE. Written as DNA, the CDR3 is TGTGCCAGCAGCTTGTCTCCACAGACAAGCACCGGGGAGCTGTTTTTT. It is translated as CASSLSPQTSTGELFF. Complete variable domain (other parts from reference TRBV5-6 and TRBJ2-2): DAGVTQSPTHLIKTRGQQVTLRCSPKSGHDTVSWYQQALGQGPQFIFQYYEEEERQRGNFPDRFSGHQFPNYSSELNVNALLLGDSALYLCASSLSPQTSTGELFFGEGSRLTVL.

J is TRBJ1-2 and V is TRBV19; 10 nucleotides align to TRBD1. V shed 8 bases and J 5 bases; nucleotides not matched to a gene: 11. The V gene's germline CDR1 is LNHDA and CDR2 SQIVND (reference sequence). The CDR3 has 15 amino acids. The CDR3 region has the DNA TGTGCCAGTGTCACGAAGACAGGGGGCTGGTATGGCTACACCTTC. Translating gives CASVTKTGGWYGYTF.

The chain combines TRBV11-2 with TRBJ2-1; tentative D call: TRBD1 (5 bases). V was shortened by 0 bases and J by 5 bases, with 11 bases between the two germline ends. Germline lookup yields CDR1 SGHAT and CDR2 FQNNGV. The CDR3 has 15 residues. The DNA for the CDR3 is TGTGCCAGCAGCTTAGAGGGCAGGGCCCACAATGAGCAGTTCTTC. This translates into CASSLEGRAHNEQFF.

This clone was seen a handful of times. This sample also contains other DNA sequences that code for the same CDR3. This chain connects TRBV27 to TRBJ2-5; unclear D gene. The ends were cut back, 5 bases at V and 1 base at J, with 2 bases in the middle. Looked up from germline, CDR1 is MNHEY and CDR2 is SMNVEV (reference sequence). The CDR3 has 11 residues. The CDR3 loop reads CASSLQETQYF. DNA of the CDR3: TGTGCCAGCAGTCTCCAAGAGACCCAGTACTTC.

This clone came up once. The rearrangement uses TRBV18 and TRBJ1-2, with D possibly matching TRBD1 (6 bases). The germline V and J ends were trimmed by 3 bases and 4 bases, with 9 bases remaining between them. CDR1 and CDR2 from the germline V gene are KGHSH and LQKENI. The CDR3 runs 13 residues. CDR3 nucleotide sequence: TGTGCCAGCTCACCGGACAGCTTCTATGGCTACACCTTC. Protein sequence: CASSPDSFYGYTF.

The rearrangement uses TRBV19 and TRBJ1-5, with 9 bases fitting TRBD1. Germline V gene sequence: CDR1 LNHDA, CDR2 SQIVND (reference sequence). The CDR3 runs 15 residues. V lost 8 bases to trimming and J lost 4 bases; unmatched junction nucleotides: 9. The CDR3 loop reads CASGTGTGQNQPQHF. Written as DNA, the CDR3 is TGTGCCAGTGGAACCGGGACAGGGCAAAATCAGCCCCAGCATTTT.

The rearrangement uses TRBV5-6 and TRBJ2-4, with D possibly being TRBD1 (6 bases). CDR3 length: 16 residues. V was shortened by 4 bases and J by 8 bases, with 22 bases between the two germline ends. Germline V gene lookup returns CDR1 SGHDT and CDR2 YYEEEE. The CDR3 is CASSRTESLARDIQYF. The CDR3 coding sequence is TGTGCCAGCAGCCGGACAGAAAGCCTCGCTCGGGACATTCAGTACTTC.

J is TRBJ1-2 and V is TRBV6-5; no clear D gene. With 4 bases removed from V and 2 bases from J, the gap between germline ends came to 14 bases. Looked up from germline, CDR1 is MNHEY and CDR2 is SVGAGI. This CDR3 region has 15 residues. This CDR3 is CASSSLRETNYGYTF. CDR3 nucleotide sequence: TGTGCCAGCAGTTCCCTACGAGAAACCAACTATGGCTACACCTTC.

This clone was counted a single time. The chain employs TRBV7-9 and TRBJ2-1, with 9 bases fitting TRBD1. V was pared by 5 bases and J by 5 bases, with 7 bases of the junction left unmatched. Germline CDR1 is SEHNR and CDR2 is FQNEAQ (reference sequence). This CDR3 is built from 15 residues. The CDR3 DNA reads TGTGCCAGCAGCCCACAGGGGGCGCCCGACAATGAGCAGTTCTTC. Translating it yields CASSPQGAPDNEQFF. The entire variable domain, with the rest obtained from reference TRBV7-9 and TRBJ2-1, is as follows: DTGVSQNPRHKITKRGQNVTFRCDPISEHNRLYWYRQTLGQGPEFLTYFQNEAQLEKSRLLSDRFSAERPKGSFSTLEIQRTEQGDSAMYLCASSPQGAPDNEQFFGPGTRLTVL.

This CDR3 is CASSLSGIDTQYF. The CDR3 DNA follows: TGTGCCAGCAGTTTGAGCGGAATAGATACGCAGTATTTT. The chain carries TRBV28 and TRBJ2-3; maybe TRBD2 (5 bases). V lost 3 bases, J lost 5 bases, and 9 bases lay in between. Germline CDR1 and CDR2: MDHEN and SYDVKM. The CDR3 has 13 amino acids.

This clone was picked up one time. This sequence joins TRBV28 and TRBJ2-7; TRBD2 matches at 9 bases. The V gene's germline CDR1 is MDHEN and CDR2 SYDVKM. The CDR3 covers 14 residues. The V gene end was trimmed by 7 bases and the J gene end by 2 bases; junction bases not matched to a gene: 6. DNA for the CDR3: TGTGCCAGCAACATAGCGGGAGATACCTACGAGCAGTACTTC. Encoded protein: CASNIAGDTYEQYF.

The DNA for the CDR3 is TGTGCCAGCAGACGACCCACTAGCGGGAGGGCCCTTATAACAGATACGCAGTATTTT. Encoded protein: CASRRPTSGRALITDTQYF. This chain connects TRBV6-6 to TRBJ2-3; 13 bases match TRBD2. Germline V gene lookup returns CDR1 MNHNY and CDR2 SVGAGI (reference sequence). CDR3 length: 19 residues. J gave up 3 bases and V 6 bases, and 15 bases lay outside the gene matches.